Presented here are 11 T cell receptor beta chains from one specimen sequenced in a study of cytomegalovirus exposure and HLA in healthy donors. The PCR had 60 Vbeta and 13 Jbeta primers. Libraries were prepared by immunoSEQ multiplex PCR; TCRdb keeps only in-frame clonotypes and omits some of them. The table lists some 120,000 clones, about 66% of them singletons. Sequenced material: PBMCs. The origin of the receptors is a man aged 30 to 45 in good health and CMV-seropositive.

The gene calls are TRBV4-3 and TRBJ2-7; no firm D call. Trimming removed 3 bases from V and 4 bases from J, with 10 bases in between. The CDR3 consists of 13 residues. Germline-derived CDR1 and CDR2 are LGHNA and YSLEER. CDR3 coding DNA: TGCGCCAGCAGCCAGCAACATCGATACGAGCAGTACTTC. This sequence encodes CASSQQHRYEQYF.

This sequence joins TRBV2 and TRBJ1-4; no clear D. V was trimmed by 11 bases and J by 6 bases, leaving 13 bases between them. CDR1 is SNHLY and CDR2 is FYNNEI in the germline V gene. There are 12 residues in the CDR3. DNA for the CDR3: TGTGCCGGTTCCAGAGGGTATGAAAAACTGTTTTTT. Amino acids: CAGSRGYEKLFF.

This chain uses TRBV2 with TRBJ2-1; 10 bases are shared with TRBD2. The CDR3 is 15 residues long. After removal of 1 base from V and 8 bases from J, the junction contained 5 bases not matched to a gene. The germline V gene has CDR1 SNHLY and CDR2 FYNNEI. This CDR3 reads CASSEGLAGADEQFF. Here the CDR3 DNA reads TGTGCCAGCAGTGAAGGGCTAGCGGGAGCCGATGAGCAGTTCTTC.

The sample holds one count of this clone. The chain uses TRBV28 and TRBJ1-2, with D hard to call. Between the trimmed V and J ends, which lost 7 bases and 5 bases, there was a span of 17 bases. The CDR3 is 14 residues long. The germline CDR1 and CDR2 sequences are MDHEN and SYDVKM. CDR3 loop: CASIPNIAWYGYTF. The CDR3 region has the DNA TGTGCCAGCATCCCCAACATAGCTTGGTATGGCTACACCTTC.

This sequence joins TRBV29-1 and TRBJ1-1; no clear D. This CDR3 is built from 13 residues. The germline V and J ends were trimmed by 6 bases and 1 base, with 12 bases remaining between them. Looked up from germline, CDR1 is SQVTM and CDR2 is ANQGSEA. In nucleotides, the CDR3 is TGCAGCGTCGCCGTAACGGGGAACACTGAAGCTTTCTTT. Protein sequence: CSVAVTGNTEAFF.

A note on this clone: An end of the junction differs from the germline gene, which may be a read error. The rearrangement links TRBV7-9 to TRBJ2-7; 7 nucleotides align to TRBD1. Germline V gene data show CDR1 as SEHNR and CDR2 as FQNEAQ (reference sequence). This CDR3 spans 16 amino acids. DNA for the CDR3: TGTTCCAGCAGCTCACAGGGGACCCCTTTCTCCTACGAGCAGTACTTC. Encoded protein: CSSSSQGTPFSYEQYF.

The chain couples TRBV18 to TRBJ1-3, with D unclear. V lost 3 bases, J lost 1 base, and 7 bases lay in between. Germline V lookup: CDR1 KGHSH, CDR2 LQKENI. The CDR3 sequence is 14 residues long. The CDR3 here is CASSPDGSGNTIYF. In DNA form, the CDR3 reads TGTGCCAGCTCACCCGACGGGTCTGGAAACACCATATATTTT. Based on the CDR3 plus reference TRBV18 and TRBJ1-3, the full variable domain is NAGVMQNPRHLVRRRGQEARLRCSPMKGHSHVYWYRQLPEEGLKFMVYLQKENIIDESGMPKERFSAEFPKEGPSILRIQQVVRGDSAAYFCASSPDGSGNTIYFGEGSWLTVV.

CDR3 loop: CASSLLGGTEAFF. CDR3 DNA: TGTGCCAGCAGCCTCCTCGGGGGCACTGAAGCTTTCTTT. V gene TRBV7-9 combines with J gene TRBJ1-1; weak D call: TRBD1 (5 bases). V was clipped by 5 bases and J by 4 bases, with 11 bases between them. This CDR3 contains 13 residues. Per germline, CDR1 SEHNR and CDR2 FQNEAQ (reference sequence).

This clone was seen a single time. The chain combines TRBV6-1 with TRBJ2-3; 11 nucleotides line up with TRBD2. The CDR3 is 18 amino acids. The germline V gene encodes CDR1 MNHNS and CDR2 SASEGT. With V trimmed by 4 bases and J by 0 bases, 9 bases remained unmatched. The CDR3 region is CASSALAGAFTSTDTQYF. CDR3 DNA: TGTGCCAGCAGTGCACTAGCGGGAGCGTTTACTAGCACAGATACGCAGTATTTT.

This clone came up many times. The J gene is TRBJ2-2, the V gene TRBV6-5; D gene uncertain. The CDR3 consists of 14 residues. Deletions cut 4 bases from V and 6 bases from J, with 12 bases between. Germline lookup yields CDR1 MNHEY and CDR2 SVGAGI. CDR3 residues: CASSSSWAPGELFF. CDR3 DNA: TGTGCCAGCAGTTCCTCTTGGGCCCCCGGGGAGCTGTTTTTT.

The rearrangement joins TRBV5-1 to TRBJ1-1, with D hard to call. The germline gives CDR1 SGHRS, CDR2 YFSETQ. V lost 5 bases to trimming and J lost 4 bases, with 9 bases between them. The CDR3 is made up of 12 amino acids. DNA of the CDR3: TGCGCCAGCAGAAGGGAGGGCACTGAAGCTTTCTTT. This translates into CASRREGTEAFF.